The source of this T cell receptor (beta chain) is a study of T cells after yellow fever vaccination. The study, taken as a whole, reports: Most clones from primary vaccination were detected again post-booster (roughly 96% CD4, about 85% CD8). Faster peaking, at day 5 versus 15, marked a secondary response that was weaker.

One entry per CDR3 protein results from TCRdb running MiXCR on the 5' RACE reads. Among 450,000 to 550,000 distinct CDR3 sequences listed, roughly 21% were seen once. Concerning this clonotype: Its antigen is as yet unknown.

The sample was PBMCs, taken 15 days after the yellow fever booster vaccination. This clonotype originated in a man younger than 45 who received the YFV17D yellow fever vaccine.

In DNA form, the CDR3 reads TGTGCCATCAAAGGGACTAGCGGGAGGGCCTCTTTGGACACCGGGGAGCTGTTTTTT. It is translated as CAIKGTSGRASLDTGELFF. The chain employs TRBV10-3 and TRBJ2-2, with TRBD2 matching over 16 bases. The junction had 11 bases not matched to a gene; V was cut back by 7 bases and J by 3 bases. Germline lookup yields CDR1 ENHRY and CDR2 SYGVKD. The CDR3 covers 19 residues.